The present T cell receptor beta chain was sequenced within a study of identifying expanded T cells in peripheral blood. Study conclusions and caveats: Over about two and four weeks, about 16 and 20 clones changed, versus around 1.2 between replicates.

J was trimmed by 7 bases and V by 3 bases; bases with no gene match: 4. CDR1 is SNHLY and CDR2 is FYNNEI in the germline V gene. This CDR3 has 15 amino acids. TCRdb's copy holds only in-frame clones and misses some; the assay was immunoSEQ multiplex PCR. Of approximately 100,000 clones listed, about 83% are singletons. Regarding this clone: What it binds is not known.

Sequences were obtained from blood. The chain couples TRBV2 to TRBJ2-1; 12 positions match TRBD2. The clonotype comes from a person aged 18-69 years in good health. The CDR3 loop reads CASSETSGGRNEQFF. In DNA, the CDR3 is TGTGCCAGCAGTGAGACTAGCGGGGGAAGGAATGAGCAGTTCTTC.